This T cell receptor (beta chain) was obtained from a study of response to subunit inactivated influenza vaccine. Findings of the study overall: Authors suggested few new T cells are recruited by each seasonal influenza vaccination.

Trimming cost V 8 bases and J 3 bases, with 14 bases left between them. In germline, CDR1 is SGHTA, CDR2 FQGNSA. This CDR3 has 13 residues. In regard to this clonotype: Its specificity is not known.

TCRdb redid the calling of the RT-PCR reads with MiXCR, one entry per CDR3 protein. Among about 650,000 distinct CDR3 sequences listed, roughly 14% were seen once. This clonotype originated in a man aged 45-65 years who received an inactivated influenza vaccine. The chain carries TRBV7-2 and TRBJ2-7, with a tentative D call TRBD1 (6 bases). The sample was PBMCs from blood, taken 11 to 12 days after vaccination. CDR3 protein: CASGASRGYEQYF. For the CDR3, the DNA is TGTGCCAGCGGCGCCTCCAGGGGCTACGAGCAGTACTTC. Using reference TRBV7-2 and TRBJ2-7 for the parts outside the CDR3, the full variable domain is GAGVSQSPSNKVTEKGKDVELRCDPISGHTALYWYRQSLGQGLEFLIYFQGNSAPDKSGLPSDRFSAERTGGSVSTLTIQRTQQEDSAVYLCASGASRGYEQYFGPGTRLTVT.